The 24 T cell receptor beta chains presented below share a single source sample, sequenced in a study of blood T cells in healthy people across ages. Next came a second PCR, run for 7 to 11 cycles, which used a sample-barcoded 5' primer along with a J-beta primer mix. TCRdb called the 5' RACE reads again in MiXCR, with one record for every CDR3 protein. The sample records 1.5 million to 2 million distinct CDR3 sequences, roughly 49% being singletons. The sequencing input was blood. The source of these receptors is a middle-aged woman in good health.

The chain joins TRBV20-1 to TRBJ1-4, with D tentatively TRBD1 (6 bases). V lost 6 bases and J lost 0, with 11 bases in between. CDR3 length equals 14 residues. The germline V gene has CDR1 DFQATT and CDR2 SNEGSKA (reference sequence). As DNA, the CDR3 is TGCAGTGCGAACGAGGGGGCAACTAATGAAAAACTGTTTTTT. Encoded protein: CSANEGATNEKLFF.

This chain joins TRBV7-9 and TRBJ1-6; tentative D call: TRBD1 (5 bases). V shed 3 bases and J shed 9 bases, with 18 bases lying between them. This CDR3 has 16 amino acids. Germline V lookup: CDR1 SEHNR, CDR2 FQNEAQ (reference sequence). The CDR3 nucleotides are TGTGCCAGCAGCTTCGCAGCGGGGGGTCTAGGTTCACCCCTCCACTTT. It yields the protein CASSFAAGGLGSPLHF. The full variable domain, completed using reference TRBV7-9 and TRBJ1-6, is DTGVSQNPRHKITKRGQNVTFRCDPISEHNRLYWYRQTLGQGPEFLTYFQNEAQLEKSRLLSDRFSAERPKGSFSTLEIQRTEQGDSAMYLCASSFAAGGLGSPLHFGNGTRLTVT.

The chain is built from TRBV20-1 and TRBJ2-4, with D unclear. Matching the DNA end better, TRBJ2-7 makes the J call doubtful. The CDR3 totals 12 residues. The germline gives CDR1 DFQATT, CDR2 SNEGSKA (reference sequence). The CDR3 reads CSARENTNEQYF. The CDR3 nucleotides read TGCAGTGCTAGAGAGAATACGAACGAGCAGTACTTC.

The V and J genes are TRBV4-3 and TRBJ2-1; weak D call: TRBD2 (6 bases). CDR1 LGHNA and CDR2 YSLEER come from the germline V gene. This CDR3 has 17 amino acids. Trimming stripped 0 bases from V and 0 bases from J, with 12 bases between. The CDR3 protein is CASSQDPPGSSYNEQFF. The CDR3 DNA reads TGCGCCAGCAGCCAAGATCCCCCCGGGAGCTCCTACAATGAGCAGTTCTTC.

The V and J genes are TRBV6-5 and TRBJ2-1; D is perhaps TRBD1 (6 bases). The V gene's germline CDR1 is MNHEY and CDR2 SVGAGI. This CDR3 contains 16 residues. Between the trimmed V and J ends, which lost 0 bases and 10 bases, there was a span of 19 bases. This chain's CDR3 is CASSYSYGRQAQEQFF. As DNA, the CDR3 is TGTGCCAGCAGTTACTCGTATGGAAGACAGGCCCAGGAGCAGTTCTTC.

This chain connects TRBV7-9 to TRBJ2-3; 7 bases fit TRBD1. V lost 3 bases, J lost 5 bases, and 5 bases stayed unmatched. The germline V gene encodes CDR1 SEHNR and CDR2 FQNEAQ (reference sequence). The CDR3 is made up of 14 amino acids. The CDR3 DNA reads TGTGCCAGCAGCTTTGACAGGGTGGGAGATACGCAGTATTTT. This translates into CASSFDRVGDTQYF.

The chain is built from TRBV7-2 and TRBJ2-4; TRBD2 matches at 9 bases. The last part of the DNA fits TRBJ2-7 better; the J call may be wrong. In germline, CDR1 is SGHTA, CDR2 FQGNSA. This CDR3 comprises 15 residues. CDR3 residues: CASSPRLAEGNEQYF. In nucleotides, the CDR3 is TGTGCCAGCAGCCCCCGACTAGCGGAGGGGAACGAGCAGTACTTC.

The chain uses TRBV20-1 and TRBJ2-7; tentatively, D is TRBD2 (7 bases). The germline CDR1 and CDR2 sequences are DFQATT and SNEGSKA (reference sequence). CDR3 length: 15 residues. Trimming took off 0 bases at V and 1 base at J, with 13 bases between the two ends. CDR3 sequence: CSARDLGGVSYEQYF. For the CDR3, the DNA is TGCAGTGCTAGAGATCTAGGGGGGGTGTCCTACGAGCAGTACTTC.

This clonotype was found a few times. The J gene is TRBJ1-2, the V gene TRBV7-2; 8 bases map to TRBD1. The CDR3 contains 18 residues. Losses at the gene ends were 5 bases for V and 4 bases for J; bases not matched to a gene: 18. Germline V gives CDR1 SGHTA, CDR2 FQGNSA. The chain's CDR3 is CASSPTDRATRSGYGYTF. The CDR3 DNA is TGTGCCAGCAGCCCTACGGACAGGGCTACGCGTTCAGGCTATGGCTACACCTTC.

The chain links TRBV2 to TRBJ2-4; perhaps D is TRBD1 or TRBD2 (5 bases each). The closer fit of TRBJ2-5 to the DNA end suggests the J call may be wrong. This CDR3 comprises 14 residues. The germline CDR1 and CDR2 sequences are SNHLY and FYNNEI. CDR3 sequence: CASIDRVGEETQYF. In DNA form, the CDR3 reads TGTGCCAGCATTGATAGGGTAGGGGAGGAGACCCAGTACTTC.

V is TRBV20-1 and J is TRBJ1-6; D gene uncertain. CDR3 length equals 17 residues. Between the trimmed V and J ends, which lost 3 bases and 9 bases, there was a span of 24 bases. The V gene's germline CDR1 is DFQATT and CDR2 SNEGSKA (reference sequence). The CDR3 reads CSASGIQGRPDTSPLHF. CDR3 nucleotides: TGCAGTGCTAGCGGTATCCAAGGACGCCCAGACACTTCACCCCTCCACTTT.

This clonotype has just one count. The chain uses TRBV20-1 and TRBJ2-1; D may be TRBD2 (5 bases). The V end lost 3 bases, the J end lost 8 bases, and 20 bases lay between the germline ends. Germline V gene lookup returns CDR1 DFQATT and CDR2 SNEGSKA (reference sequence). The CDR3 loop spans 15 amino acids. Here the CDR3 reads CSASVAGRADYEQFF. The DNA for the CDR3 is TGCAGTGCTAGTGTAGCCGGACGAGCGGACTATGAGCAGTTCTTC.

This clonotype was observed a handful of times. The V gene is TRBV5-1, the J gene TRBJ2-1; D is uncertain. Germline CDR1 SGHRS, CDR2 YFSETQ. The CDR3 runs 11 residues. V dropped 2 bases and J dropped 8 bases, with 5 bases sitting between them. As DNA, the CDR3 is TGCGCCAGCAGCTTCAGCCATGAGCAGTTCTTC. Protein product: CASSFSHEQFF.

The genes are TRBV3-1 and TRBJ2-3; 8 bases line up with TRBD2. This CDR3 spans 16 amino acids. The ends lost 0 bases at V and 2 bases at J; junction bases unmatched: 4. Germline assignment: CDR1 LGHDT and CDR2 YNNKEL (reference sequence). CDR3 DNA: TGTGCCAGCAGCCAAGAACTAGCGGATACCACAGATACGCAGTATTTT. It codes for CASSQELADTTDTQYF.

The chain joins TRBV9 to TRBJ1-3; D is undetermined. The CDR3 extends over 14 amino acids. Germline V gene lookup returns CDR1 SGDLS and CDR2 YYNGEE. Trimming took 0 bases from V and 1 from J, leaving 5 bases between them. CDR3 sequence: CASSVEGSGNTIYF. The CDR3 coding sequence is TGTGCCAGCAGCGTAGAAGGGTCTGGAAACACCATATATTTT.

This chain connects TRBV10-3 to TRBJ1-5, with a possible D match to TRBD1 (5 bases). The V and J ends lost 0 bases and 5 bases respectively, with 17 bases between them. Germline V lookup: CDR1 ENHRY, CDR2 SYGVKD. This CDR3 is built from 17 residues. CDR3 DNA: TGTGCCATCAGTGAGTCGGGGACCCCAGATCGAGATCAGCCCCAGCATTTT. This gives the protein CAISESGTPDRDQPQHF.

The sample holds a few counts of this clonotype. The chain employs TRBV29-1 and TRBJ2-6, with 8 positions matching TRBD2. The CDR3 is 16 residues long. Losses at the gene ends were 0 bases for V and 1 base for J; bases not matched to a gene: 2. The germline CDR1 and CDR2 sequences are SQVTM and ANQGSEA. As DNA, the CDR3 is TGCAGCGTTGAAGACGGGGGGGCTTCTGGGGCCAACGTCCTGACTTTC. Amino acid sequence: CSVEDGGASGANVLTF.

This clonotype was counted between two and nine times. The chain employs TRBV11-3 and TRBJ2-5, with D possibly being TRBD1 or TRBD2 (5 bases each). CDR3 length equals 14 residues. With 1 base removed from V and 6 bases from J, the gap between germline ends came to 12 bases. Germline values: CDR1 SGHNT, CDR2 YENEEA. Here the CDR3 DNA reads TGTGCCAGCAGCTTAGCATCCGGGACCCAGACCCAGTACTTC. As protein: CASSLASGTQTQYF.

This clonotype was recorded a few times. V usage is TRBV9 and J usage is TRBJ1-6, with D hard to call. The ends were cut back, 0 bases at V and 7 bases at J, with 8 bases in the middle. Germline loops: CDR1 SGDLS, CDR2 YYNGEE. The CDR3 extends over 14 amino acids. CDR3 DNA sequence: TGTGCCAGCAGCGTAGGAGCAATGAATTCACCCCTCCACTTT. Amino acids: CASSVGAMNSPLHF.

The chain joins TRBV20-1 to TRBJ2-1; D is possibly TRBD1 (6 bases). The germline CDR1 and CDR2 sequences are DFQATT and SNEGSKA (reference sequence). This CDR3 has 13 amino acids. Trimming left V 6 bases short and J 8 bases short, with 17 bases between. The CDR3 here is CSATPTGIDEQFF. In DNA form, the CDR3 reads TGCAGTGCCACCCCAACAGGGATCGATGAGCAGTTCTTC.

V is TRBV9 and J is TRBJ2-6; no definite D call. The CDR3 covers 16 residues. Between the trimmed V and J ends, which lost 1 base and 3 bases, there was a span of 11 bases. Germline V gene sequence: CDR1 SGDLS, CDR2 YYNGEE. As DNA, the CDR3 is TGTGCCAGCAGCGTATCTACGACGGGTGGGGCCAACGTCCTGACTTTC. Translated: CASSVSTTGGANVLTF.

This clonotype has ten or more counts. The V and J genes are TRBV6-2 or TRBV6-3 and TRBJ2-5; no clear D. Germline CDR1 is MNHEY and CDR2 is SVGEGT. This CDR3 is built from 11 residues. Trimming shortened V by 6 bases and J by 5 bases, and 7 bases separated the two germline ends. The CDR3 loop reads CASSRSETQYF. The DNA for the CDR3 is TGTGCCAGCAGCCGTTCGGAGACCCAGTACTTC.

This clonotype was seen only once. The chain employs TRBV5-8 and TRBJ2-1; 8 positions agree with TRBD1. The V gene's germline CDR1 is SGHTS and CDR2 YDEGEE. This CDR3 comprises 15 residues. The trim removed 2 bases at V and 4 bases at J, leaving 5 bases unmatched. CDR3 residues: CASSFPDRGYNEQFF. For the CDR3, the DNA is TGTGCCAGCAGCTTCCCTGACAGGGGTTACAATGAGCAGTTCTTC.

The J gene is TRBJ2-3, the V gene TRBV15; tentatively, D is TRBD1 (6 bases). There are 15 residues in the CDR3. Germline-derived CDR1 and CDR2 are LNHNV and YYDKDF (reference sequence). V lost 1 base to trimming and J lost 10 bases, with 18 bases between them. The CDR3 loop is CATSRGGGPQGSQYF. In DNA form, the CDR3 reads TGTGCCACCAGCAGAGGAGGGGGACCCCAGGGGTCGCAGTATTTT.